This T cell receptor beta chain was obtained from a study of blood T cell repertoires in COVID-19. Across the whole study: COVID-19 samples collected from the United States, Italy and Spain covered acute and convalescent phases. PBMCs, B-cell-depleted T cells, or T cells were the source of the cDNA or gDNA that made up the material.

As processed by the authors: Nucleated cell counts were estimated from reference gene primer amplification. Method: immunoSEQ multiplex PCR; TCRdb's copy keeps in-frame clones and lacks some. The V and J calls and clone size come from that table; D and trimming were worked out from the DNA. The data contain 400,000 to 550,000 clones, roughly nine tenths of them seen just once; the ten biggest clones take up about 2%. Trimming cost V 3 bases and J 0 bases, with 6 bases left between them. Germline CDR1 and CDR2: SQVTM and ANQGSEA. The CDR3 has 13 amino acids. Researchers sorted participants into cohorts using their self-reported clinical history.

The TCR sequence derives from a woman between 18 and 30 years old with acute COVID-19. Sequenced: PBMCs or T cells enriched from blood (not recorded which). This chain uses TRBV29-1 with TRBJ1-3, with D hard to call. The CDR3 nucleotides are TGCAGCGTTGACACTGGCTCTGGAAACACCATATATTTT. It specifies CSVDTGSGNTIYF.